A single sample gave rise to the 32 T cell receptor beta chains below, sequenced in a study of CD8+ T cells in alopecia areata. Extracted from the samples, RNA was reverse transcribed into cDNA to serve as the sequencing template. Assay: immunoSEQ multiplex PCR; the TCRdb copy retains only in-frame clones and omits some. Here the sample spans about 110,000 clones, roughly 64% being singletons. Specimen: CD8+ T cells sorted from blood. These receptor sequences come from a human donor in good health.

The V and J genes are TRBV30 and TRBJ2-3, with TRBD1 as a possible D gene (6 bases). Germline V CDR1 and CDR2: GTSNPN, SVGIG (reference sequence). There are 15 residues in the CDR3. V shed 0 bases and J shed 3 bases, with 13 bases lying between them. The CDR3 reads CAWSVIRGFTDTQYF. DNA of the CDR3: TGTGCCTGGAGTGTCATCAGGGGCTTTACAGATACGCAGTATTTT.

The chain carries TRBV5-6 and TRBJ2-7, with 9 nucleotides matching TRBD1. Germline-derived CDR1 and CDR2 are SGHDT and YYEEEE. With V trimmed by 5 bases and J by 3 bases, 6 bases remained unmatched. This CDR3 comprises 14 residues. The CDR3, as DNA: TGTGCCAGCAGACGAAACAGGGGGCGCTACGAGCAGTACTTC. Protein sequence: CASRRNRGRYEQYF. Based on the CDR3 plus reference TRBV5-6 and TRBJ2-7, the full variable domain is DAGVTQSPTHLIKTRGQQVTLRCSPKSGHDTVSWYQQALGQGPQFIFQYYEEEERQRGNFPDRFSGHQFPNYSSELNVNALLLGDSALYLCASRRNRGRYEQYFGPGTRLTVT.

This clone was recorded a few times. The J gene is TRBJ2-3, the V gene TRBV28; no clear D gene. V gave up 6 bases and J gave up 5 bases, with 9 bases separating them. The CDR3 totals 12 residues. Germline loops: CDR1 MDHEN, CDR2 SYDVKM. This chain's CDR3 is CASRYDGDTQYF. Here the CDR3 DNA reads TGTGCCAGCAGATACGACGGAGATACGCAGTATTTT.

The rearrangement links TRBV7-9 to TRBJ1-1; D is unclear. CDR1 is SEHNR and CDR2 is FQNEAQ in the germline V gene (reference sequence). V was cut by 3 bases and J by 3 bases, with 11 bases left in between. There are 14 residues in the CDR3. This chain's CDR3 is CASSFSPADTEAFF. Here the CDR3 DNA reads TGTGCCAGCAGCTTTTCCCCGGCGGACACTGAAGCTTTCTTT.

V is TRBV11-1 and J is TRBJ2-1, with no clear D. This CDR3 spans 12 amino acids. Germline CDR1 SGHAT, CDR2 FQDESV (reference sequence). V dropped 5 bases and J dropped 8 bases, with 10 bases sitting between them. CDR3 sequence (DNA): TGTGCCAGCAGCCACTCAAGGGATGAGCAGTTCTTC. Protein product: CASSHSRDEQFF.

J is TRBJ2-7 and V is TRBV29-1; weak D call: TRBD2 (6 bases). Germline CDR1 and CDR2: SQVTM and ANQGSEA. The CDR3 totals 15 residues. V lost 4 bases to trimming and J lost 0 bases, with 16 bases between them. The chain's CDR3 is CSVGGVDGSSYEQYF. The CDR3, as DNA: TGCAGCGTTGGGGGGGTGGACGGCAGCTCCTACGAGCAGTACTTC.

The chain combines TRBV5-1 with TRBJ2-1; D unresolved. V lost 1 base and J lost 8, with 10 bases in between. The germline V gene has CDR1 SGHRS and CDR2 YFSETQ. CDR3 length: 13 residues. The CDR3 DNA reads TGCGCCAGCAGCTTGTGGGCCCTGGATGAGCAGTTCTTC. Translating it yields CASSLWALDEQFF. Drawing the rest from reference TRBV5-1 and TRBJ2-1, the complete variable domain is KAGVTQTPRYLIKTRGQQVTLSCSPISGHRSVSWYQQTPGQGLQFLFEYFSETQRNKGNFPGRFSGRQFSNSRSEMNVSTLELGDSALYLCASSLWALDEQFFGPGTRLTVL.

The CDR3 nucleotides read TGTGCCACCAGCGGATGGGACAGGGACATCCAAGAGACCCAGTACTTC. Residues: CATSGWDRDIQETQYF. The chain uses TRBV15 and TRBJ2-5; TRBD1 aligns across 9 bases. CDR1 is LNHNV and CDR2 is YYDKDF in the germline V gene (reference sequence). CDR3 size: 16 residues. The V gene end was trimmed by 5 bases and the J gene end by 1 base; junction bases not matched to a gene: 8.

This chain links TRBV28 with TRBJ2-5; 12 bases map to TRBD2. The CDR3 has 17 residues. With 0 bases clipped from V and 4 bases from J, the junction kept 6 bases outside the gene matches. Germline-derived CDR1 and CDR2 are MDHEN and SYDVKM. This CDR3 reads CASSLWLAGGPRETQYF. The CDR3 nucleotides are TGTGCCAGCAGTTTATGGCTAGCGGGGGGGCCGCGAGAGACCCAGTACTTC.

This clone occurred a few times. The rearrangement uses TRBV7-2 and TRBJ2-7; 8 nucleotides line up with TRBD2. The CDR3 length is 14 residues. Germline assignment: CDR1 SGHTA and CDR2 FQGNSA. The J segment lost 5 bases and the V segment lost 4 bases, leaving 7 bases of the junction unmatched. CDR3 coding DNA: TGTGCCAGCAGCTCGGGACTAGTTGTCCACGAGCAGTACTTC. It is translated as CASSSGLVVHEQYF.

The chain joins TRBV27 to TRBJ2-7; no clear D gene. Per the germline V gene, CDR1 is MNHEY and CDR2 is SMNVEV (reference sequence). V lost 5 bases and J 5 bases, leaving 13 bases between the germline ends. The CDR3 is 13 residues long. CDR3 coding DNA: TGTGCCAGCAGTACGGTAGTACACGACGAGCAGTACTTC. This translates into CASSTVVHDEQYF.

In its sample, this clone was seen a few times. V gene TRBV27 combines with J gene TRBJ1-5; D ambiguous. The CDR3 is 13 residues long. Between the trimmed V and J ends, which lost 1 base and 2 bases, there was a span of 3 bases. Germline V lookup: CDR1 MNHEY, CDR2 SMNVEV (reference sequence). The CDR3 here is CASSLWGNQPQHF. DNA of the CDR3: TGTGCCAGCAGTTTATGGGGCAATCAGCCCCAGCATTTT.

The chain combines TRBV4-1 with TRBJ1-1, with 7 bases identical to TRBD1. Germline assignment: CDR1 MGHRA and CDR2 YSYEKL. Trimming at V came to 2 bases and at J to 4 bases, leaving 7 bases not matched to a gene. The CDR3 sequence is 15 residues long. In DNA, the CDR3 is TGCGCCAGCAGCCAATCCAGACAGGGCGGCACTGAAGCTTTCTTT. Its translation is CASSQSRQGGTEAFF.

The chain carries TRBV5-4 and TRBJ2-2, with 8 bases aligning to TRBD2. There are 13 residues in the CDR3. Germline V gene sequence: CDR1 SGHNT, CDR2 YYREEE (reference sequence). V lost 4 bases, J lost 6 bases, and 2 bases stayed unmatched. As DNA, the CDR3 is TGTGCCAGCAGCCGACTAGCGTCCGGGGAGCTGTTTTTT. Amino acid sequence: CASSRLASGELFF.

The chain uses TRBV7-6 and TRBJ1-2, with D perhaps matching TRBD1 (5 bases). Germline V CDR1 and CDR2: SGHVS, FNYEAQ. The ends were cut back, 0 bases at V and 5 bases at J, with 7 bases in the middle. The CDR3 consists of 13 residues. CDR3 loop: CASSLAQEYGYTF. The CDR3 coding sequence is TGTGCCAGCAGCTTAGCACAGGAGTATGGCTACACCTTC.

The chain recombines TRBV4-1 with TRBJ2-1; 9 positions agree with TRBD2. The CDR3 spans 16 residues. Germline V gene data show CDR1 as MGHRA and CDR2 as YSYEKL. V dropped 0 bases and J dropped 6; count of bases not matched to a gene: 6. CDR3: CASSQEYLAGRNEQFF. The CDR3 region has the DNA TGCGCCAGCAGCCAAGAATATCTAGCGGGGCGCAATGAGCAGTTCTTC.

In nucleotides, the CDR3 is TGTGCCAGCAGCTCGCCCCCGGCGGATACGCAGTATTTT. It is translated as CASSSPPADTQYF. The rearrangement joins TRBV5-6 to TRBJ2-3; D gene unclear. The germline CDR1 and CDR2 sequences are SGHDT and YYEEEE. V lost 3 bases, J lost 6 bases, and 11 bases lay in between. The CDR3 extends over 13 amino acids.

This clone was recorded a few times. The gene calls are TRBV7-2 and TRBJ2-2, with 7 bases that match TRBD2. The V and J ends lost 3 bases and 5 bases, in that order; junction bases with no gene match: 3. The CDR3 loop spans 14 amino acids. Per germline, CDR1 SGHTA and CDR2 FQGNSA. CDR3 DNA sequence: TGTGCCAGCAGCTTCACTAGCGTGACCGGGGAGCTGTTTTTT. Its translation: CASSFTSVTGELFF.

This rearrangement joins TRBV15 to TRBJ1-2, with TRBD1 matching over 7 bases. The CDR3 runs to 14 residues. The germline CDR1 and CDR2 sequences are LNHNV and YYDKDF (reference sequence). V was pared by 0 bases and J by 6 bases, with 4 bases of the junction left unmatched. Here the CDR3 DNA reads TGTGCCACCAGCAGAGATTACAGGGGCGATGGCTACACCTTC. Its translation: CATSRDYRGDGYTF.

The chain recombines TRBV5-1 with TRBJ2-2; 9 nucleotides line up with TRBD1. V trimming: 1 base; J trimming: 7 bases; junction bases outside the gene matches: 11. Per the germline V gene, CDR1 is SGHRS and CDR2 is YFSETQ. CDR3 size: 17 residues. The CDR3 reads CASSLYLGTGNDGELFF. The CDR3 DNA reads TGCGCCAGCAGCTTGTATTTGGGGACAGGGAACGACGGGGAGCTGTTTTTT. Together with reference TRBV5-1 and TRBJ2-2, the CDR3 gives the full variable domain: KAGVTQTPRYLIKTRGQQVTLSCSPISGHRSVSWYQQTPGQGLQFLFEYFSETQRNKGNFPGRFSGRQFSNSRSEMNVSTLELGDSALYLCASSLYLGTGNDGELFFGEGSRLTVL.

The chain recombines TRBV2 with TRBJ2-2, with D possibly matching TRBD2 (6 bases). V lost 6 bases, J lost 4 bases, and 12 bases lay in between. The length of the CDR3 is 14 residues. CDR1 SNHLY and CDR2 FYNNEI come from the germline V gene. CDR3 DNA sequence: TGTGCCAGCAGCGAAACCGGGAGCACCGGGGAGCTGTTTTTT. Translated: CASSETGSTGELFF.

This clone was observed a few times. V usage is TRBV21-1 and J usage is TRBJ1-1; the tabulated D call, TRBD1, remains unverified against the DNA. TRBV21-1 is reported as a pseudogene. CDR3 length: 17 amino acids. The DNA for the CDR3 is TGTGCCAGCAGCAAAGGGTATGCGGAGACAGCGAACACTGAAGCTTTCTTT. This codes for CASSKGYAETANTEAFF.

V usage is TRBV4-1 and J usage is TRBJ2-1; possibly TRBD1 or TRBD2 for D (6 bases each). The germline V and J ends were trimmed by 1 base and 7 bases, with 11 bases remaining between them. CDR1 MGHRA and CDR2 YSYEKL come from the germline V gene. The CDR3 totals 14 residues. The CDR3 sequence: CASSQAGAGNEQFF. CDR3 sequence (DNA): TGCGCCAGCAGCCAAGCGGGGGCGGGGAATGAGCAGTTCTTC.

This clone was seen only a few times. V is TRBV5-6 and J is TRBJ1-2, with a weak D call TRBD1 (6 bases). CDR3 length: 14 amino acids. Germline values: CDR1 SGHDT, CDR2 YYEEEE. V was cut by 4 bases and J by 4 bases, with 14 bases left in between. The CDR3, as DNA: TGTGCCAGCAGCCCGGGACACATTATCTATGGCTACACCTTC. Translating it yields CASSPGHIIYGYTF. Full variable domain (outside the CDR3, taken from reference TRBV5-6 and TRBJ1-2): DAGVTQSPTHLIKTRGQQVTLRCSPKSGHDTVSWYQQALGQGPQFIFQYYEEEERQRGNFPDRFSGHQFPNYSSELNVNALLLGDSALYLCASSPGHIIYGYTFGSGTRLTVV.

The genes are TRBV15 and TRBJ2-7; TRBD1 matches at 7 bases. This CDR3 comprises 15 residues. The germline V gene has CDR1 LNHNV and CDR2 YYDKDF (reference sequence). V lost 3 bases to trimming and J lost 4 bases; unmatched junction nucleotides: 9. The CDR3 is CATSSDGQALYEQYF. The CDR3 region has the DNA TGTGCCACCAGCAGTGACGGACAGGCTCTGTACGAGCAGTACTTC.

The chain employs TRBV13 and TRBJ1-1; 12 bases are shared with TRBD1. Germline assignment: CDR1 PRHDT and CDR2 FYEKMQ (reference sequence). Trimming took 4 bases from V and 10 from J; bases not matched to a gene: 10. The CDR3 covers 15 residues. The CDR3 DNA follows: TGTGCCAGCAGCTCCGATGGGACAGGGGGCCGGAGAGCTTTCTTT. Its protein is CASSSDGTGGRRAFF.

CDR3 sequence reads: CASSLPDRGGYTF. The DNA for the CDR3 is TGTGCCAGCAGCTTACCGGACAGGGGAGGCTACACCTTC. The V call is TRBV13, the J call TRBJ1-2, with TRBD1 matching over 9 bases. V shed 2 bases and J 8 bases; nucleotides not matched to a gene: 3. CDR1 is PRHDT, CDR2 FYEKMQ, per germline (reference sequence). CDR3 length equals 13 residues.

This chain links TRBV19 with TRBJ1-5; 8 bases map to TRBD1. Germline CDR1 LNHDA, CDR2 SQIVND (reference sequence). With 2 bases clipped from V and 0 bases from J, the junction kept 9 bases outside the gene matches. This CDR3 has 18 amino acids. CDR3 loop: CASSIYPGGWDSNQPQHF. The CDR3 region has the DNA TGTGCCAGTAGTATATACCCAGGGGGCTGGGATAGCAATCAGCCCCAGCATTTT.

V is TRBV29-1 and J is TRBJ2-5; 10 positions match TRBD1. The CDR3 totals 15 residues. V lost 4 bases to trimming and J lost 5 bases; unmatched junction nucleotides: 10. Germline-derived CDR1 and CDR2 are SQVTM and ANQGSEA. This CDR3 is CSVGGGQGRFETQYF. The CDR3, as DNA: TGCAGCGTTGGGGGGGGACAGGGGAGGTTCGAGACCCAGTACTTC.

CDR3 DNA: TGTGCCAGCAGCCTAGGGACAGGGTTAAACGAGCAGTACTTC. This sequence encodes CASSLGTGLNEQYF. The chain joins TRBV7-9 to TRBJ2-7, with 9 bases lining up with TRBD1. Germline-derived CDR1 and CDR2 are SEHNR and FQNEAQ (reference sequence). The ends lost 5 bases at V and 5 bases at J; junction bases unmatched: 7. This CDR3 spans 14 amino acids.

CDR3 bases: TGTGCCAGCAGCTTGGAGGCGGGGAGCTCCTACAATGAGCAGTTCTTC. As protein: CASSLEAGSSYNEQFF. This chain connects TRBV5-6 to TRBJ2-1, with a tentative D call TRBD2 (6 bases). Germline V gene lookup returns CDR1 SGHDT and CDR2 YYEEEE. The CDR3 consists of 16 residues. With 0 bases removed from V and 0 bases from J, the gap between germline ends came to 10 bases.

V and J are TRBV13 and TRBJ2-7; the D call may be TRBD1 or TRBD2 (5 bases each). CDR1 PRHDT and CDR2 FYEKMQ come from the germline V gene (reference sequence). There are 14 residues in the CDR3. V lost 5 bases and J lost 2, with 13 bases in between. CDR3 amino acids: CASSPGRGAYEQYF. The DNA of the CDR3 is TGTGCCAGCAGCCCGGGGCGTGGGGCCTACGAGCAGTACTTC.